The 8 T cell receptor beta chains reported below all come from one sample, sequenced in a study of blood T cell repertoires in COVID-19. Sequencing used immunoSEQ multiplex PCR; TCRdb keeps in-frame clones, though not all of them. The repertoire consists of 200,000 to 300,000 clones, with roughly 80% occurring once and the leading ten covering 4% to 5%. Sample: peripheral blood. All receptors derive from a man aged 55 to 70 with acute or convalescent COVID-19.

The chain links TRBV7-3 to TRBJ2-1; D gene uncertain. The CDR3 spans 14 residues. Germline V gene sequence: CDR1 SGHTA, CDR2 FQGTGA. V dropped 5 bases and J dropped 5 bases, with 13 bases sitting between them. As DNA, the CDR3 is TGTGCCAGCAGCCTACCTGGTAGCCACAATGAGCAGTTCTTC. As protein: CASSLPGSHNEQFF.

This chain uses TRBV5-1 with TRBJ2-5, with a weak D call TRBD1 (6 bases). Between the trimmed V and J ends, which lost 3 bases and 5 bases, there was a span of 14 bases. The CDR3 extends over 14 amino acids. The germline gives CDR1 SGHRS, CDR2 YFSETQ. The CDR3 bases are TGCGCCAGCAGCTACAGGGCCGAACGTGAGACCCAGTACTTC. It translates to CASSYRAERETQYF.

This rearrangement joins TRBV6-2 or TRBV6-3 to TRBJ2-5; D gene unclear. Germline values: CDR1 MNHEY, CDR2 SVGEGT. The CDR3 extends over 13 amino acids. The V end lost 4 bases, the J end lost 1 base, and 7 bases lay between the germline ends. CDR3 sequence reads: CASSWAGQETQYF. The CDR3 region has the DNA TGTGCCAGCAGTTGGGCAGGCCAAGAGACCCAGTACTTC.

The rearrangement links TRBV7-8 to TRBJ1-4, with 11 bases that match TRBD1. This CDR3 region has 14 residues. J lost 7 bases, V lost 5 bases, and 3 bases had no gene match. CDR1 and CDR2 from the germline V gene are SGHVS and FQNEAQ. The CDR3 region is CASSAGQGGEKLFF. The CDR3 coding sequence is TGTGCCAGCAGCGCGGGACAGGGGGGTGAAAAACTGTTTTTT.

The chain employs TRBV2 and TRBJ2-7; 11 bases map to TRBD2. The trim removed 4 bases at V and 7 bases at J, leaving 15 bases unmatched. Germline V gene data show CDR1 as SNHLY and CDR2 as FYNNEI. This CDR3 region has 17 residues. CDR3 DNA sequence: TGTGCCAGCAGTGCGGGACTAGCGGAGAGCGTGGGTCGAGAGCAGTACTTC. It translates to CASSAGLAESVGREQYF.

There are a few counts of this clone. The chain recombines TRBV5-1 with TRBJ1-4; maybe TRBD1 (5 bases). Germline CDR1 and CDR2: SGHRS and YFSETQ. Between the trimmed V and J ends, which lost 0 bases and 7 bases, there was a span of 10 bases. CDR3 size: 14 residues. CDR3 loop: CASSLGEGFEKLFF. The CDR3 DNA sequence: TGCGCCAGCAGCTTGGGGGAGGGGTTTGAAAAACTGTTTTTT.

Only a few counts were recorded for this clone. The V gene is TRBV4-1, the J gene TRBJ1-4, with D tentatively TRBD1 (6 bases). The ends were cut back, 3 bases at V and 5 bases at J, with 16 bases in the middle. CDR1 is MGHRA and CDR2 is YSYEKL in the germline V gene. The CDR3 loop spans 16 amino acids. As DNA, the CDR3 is TGCGCCAGCAGCCAGGGCCGAGACAGGAGGAATGAAAAACTGTTTTTT. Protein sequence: CASSQGRDRRNEKLFF.

DNA for the CDR3: TGTGCCAGCAGGGGAGGACTAGCGGGAGGGAATGAGCAGTTCTTC. Translating gives CASRGGLAGGNEQFF. The rearrangement uses TRBV28 and TRBJ2-1, with 15 bases that match TRBD2. The CDR3 is 15 residues long. In germline, CDR1 is MDHEN, CDR2 SYDVKM. Germline trimming cut 6 bases from V and 7 bases from J; bases unmatched to any gene: 4.